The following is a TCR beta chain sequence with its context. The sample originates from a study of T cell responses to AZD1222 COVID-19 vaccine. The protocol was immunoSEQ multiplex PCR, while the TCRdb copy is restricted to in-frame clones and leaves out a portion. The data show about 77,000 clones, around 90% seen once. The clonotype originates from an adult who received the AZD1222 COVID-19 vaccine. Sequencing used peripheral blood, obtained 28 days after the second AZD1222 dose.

For the CDR3, the DNA is TGCGCCAGCAGCCTGCTAGCGGGAGGGAACAAAAACATTCAGTACTTC. It specifies CASSLLAGGNKNIQYF. The chain is built from TRBV5-1 and TRBJ2-4; 12 bases line up with TRBD2. The CDR3 covers 16 residues. Trimming took 4 bases from V and 3 from J; bases not matched to a gene: 5. Germline V CDR1 and CDR2: SGHRS, YFSETQ.